The present entry profiles one T cell receptor (beta chain) with its context. Trimming pared 1 base from V and 5 bases from J, leaving 9 bases between. The germline V gene encodes CDR1 GTSNPN and CDR2 SVGIG (reference sequence). The CDR3 length is 14 residues. The data stem from a study of T cell changes during pregnancy in multiple sclerosis. Sequenced by immunoSEQ multiplex PCR; TCRdb stores in-frame clones only, minus some. The sample lists about 60,000 clones, over 80% seen once, with around 0.8% in the top ten. The rearrangement links TRBV30 to TRBJ1-6; D is perhaps TRBD1 (5 bases). This TCR derives from a female donor with multiple sclerosis, enrolled in a pregnancy study. Sample: CD4+ T cells from peripheral blood mononuclear cells, taken in the first trimester of pregnancy. DNA for the CDR3: TGTGCCTGGAGTGGTGGACACAATAATTCACCCCTCCACTTT. It specifies CAWSGGHNNSPLHF.